The next 20 T cell receptor beta chains were all read from a single sample in a study of cytomegalovirus exposure and HLA in healthy donors (dated by TCRdb to 2015 to 2018). Library preparation was by the immunoSEQ multiplex PCR assay. TCRdb mirrors the immuneACCESS table, restricted to in-frame sequences. Some clones are absent from its copies; in checked studies, under half trace to an unresolved V gene, and the reason for the others is unknown. Counted in this sample were roughly 250,000 clones; around nine tenths of them appeared once. Roughly 2.5% of the sample rests with the top ten. Sequencing was performed on PBMCs. These receptors came from a man in his late teens or twenties in good health and CMV-seronegative.

The chain joins TRBV10-1 to TRBJ2-7, with D uncertain. Trimming pared 4 bases from V and 2 bases from J, leaving 12 bases between. The CDR3 runs 14 residues. Germline V gene data show CDR1 as WNHNN and CDR2 as SYGVQD (reference sequence). In nucleotides, the CDR3 is TGCGCCAGCAGTGTGGCAGGCCGCCCCTACGAGCAGTACTTC. Its protein is CASSVAGRPYEQYF.

The J gene is TRBJ1-1, the V gene TRBV2, with a possible D match to TRBD1 (5 bases). Germline loops: CDR1 SNHLY, CDR2 FYNNEI. V dropped 4 bases and J dropped 5 bases, with 8 bases sitting between them. CDR3 length: 12 residues. CDR3 loop: CASSVGGTEAFF. CDR3 DNA: TGTGCCAGCAGTGTGGGGGGAACTGAAGCTTTCTTT.

The chain joins TRBV7-2 to TRBJ1-2; 7 nucleotides match TRBD1. The CDR3 totals 14 residues. Germline CDR1 is SGHTA and CDR2 is FQGNSA. The ends lost 5 bases at V and 6 bases at J; junction bases unmatched: 9. CDR3 in amino acids: CASSVGQPKNGYTF. CDR3 nucleotides: TGTGCCAGCAGCGTGGGACAGCCGAAGAATGGCTACACCTTC.

The genes are TRBV5-1 and TRBJ2-7, with D possibly being TRBD1 (6 bases). The CDR3 runs 13 residues. CDR1 is SGHRS and CDR2 is YFSETQ in the germline V gene. The V gene lost 4 bases and the J gene lost 3 bases, with 11 bases spanning the gap. The CDR3 protein is CASSSRGYYEQYF. DNA for the CDR3: TGCGCCAGCAGCAGCAGGGGCTACTACGAGCAGTACTTC.

This clone was recorded once. The chain combines TRBV4-3 with TRBJ2-7; the D gene is possibly TRBD1 (6 bases). Germline assignment: CDR1 LGHNA and CDR2 YSLEER. The length of the CDR3 is 17 residues. The V and J ends lost 0 bases and 2 bases respectively, with 17 bases between them. Here the CDR3 reads CASSQDNPPGTTYEQYF. DNA for the CDR3: TGCGCCAGCAGCCAAGATAACCCCCCGGGGACAACCTACGAGCAGTACTTC.

This clone was observed a handful of times. The V and J genes are TRBV6-6 and TRBJ1-5; D ambiguous. Looked up from germline, CDR1 is MNHNY and CDR2 is SVGAGI (reference sequence). Trimming pared 5 bases from V and 7 bases from J, leaving 9 bases between. CDR3 length: 12 amino acids. The CDR3, as DNA: TGTGCCAGCAGTAGAACTGAACAGCCCCAGCATTTT. The encoded protein is CASSRTEQPQHF.

The chain couples TRBV2 to TRBJ1-1; D gene unclear. CDR3 length equals 16 residues. Per germline, CDR1 SNHLY and CDR2 FYNNEI. Trimming removed 0 bases from V and 1 base from J, with 12 bases in between. The CDR3 here is CASSEARLFRNTEAFF. The CDR3 nucleotides read TGTGCCAGCAGTGAAGCGCGTCTGTTCCGGAACACTGAAGCTTTCTTT.

The V gene is TRBV13, the J gene TRBJ2-1, with 7 nucleotides matching TRBD2. The CDR3 contains 14 residues. V lost 5 bases and J lost 4; bases outside the gene matches: 5. Germline V gene data show CDR1 as PRHDT and CDR2 as FYEKMQ (reference sequence). CDR3 coding DNA: TGTGCCAGCAGCCCGTGGGGGGGTTACAATGAGCAGTTCTTC. The encoded protein is CASSPWGGYNEQFF.

V gene TRBV11-2 combines with J gene TRBJ1-2; 9 nucleotides line up with TRBD1. The V gene end was trimmed by 4 bases and the J gene end by 6 bases; junction bases not matched to a gene: 6. The CDR3 runs to 14 residues. The germline V gene has CDR1 SGHAT and CDR2 FQNNGV. Written as DNA, the CDR3 is TGTGCCAGCAGCTCGAAACGGACAGGGGATGGCTACACCTTC. Protein sequence: CASSSKRTGDGYTF.

The chain is built from TRBV27 and TRBJ2-3; D gene uncertain. Trimming left V 6 bases short and J 5 bases short, with 15 bases between. Germline V gene data show CDR1 as MNHEY and CDR2 as SMNVEV (reference sequence). The CDR3 loop spans 14 amino acids. This CDR3 reads CASSYVAGGDTQYF. Written as DNA, the CDR3 is TGTGCCAGCAGCTATGTAGCCGGCGGAGATACGCAGTATTTT.

J is TRBJ2-5 and V is TRBV19, with D tentatively TRBD1 (6 bases). The V end was cut by 8 bases, the J end by 5 bases, with 15 bases between. Germline V CDR1 and CDR2: LNHDA, SQIVND (reference sequence). The CDR3 loop spans 13 amino acids. Here the CDR3 DNA reads TGTGCCAGTGGGTCAGGGGTCAGGGAGACCCAGTACTTC. It encodes CASGSGVRETQYF.

The chain carries TRBV28 and TRBJ1-1; D might be TRBD1 (5 bases). The CDR3 consists of 15 residues. V shed 8 bases and J shed 5 bases, with 21 bases lying between them. Germline CDR1 reads MDHEN; CDR2 reads SYDVKM. CDR3 in amino acids: CASLTTAGDGTEAFF. DNA for the CDR3: TGTGCCAGCCTTACTACGGCGGGGGACGGAACTGAAGCTTTCTTT.

The chain joins TRBV2 to TRBJ1-4; a possible D gene is TRBD1 (5 bases). This CDR3 has 14 residues. Germline V gives CDR1 SNHLY, CDR2 FYNNEI. Trimming shortened V by 6 bases and J by 4 bases, and 12 bases separated the two germline ends. CDR3 nucleotide sequence: TGTGCCAGCAGCCGCAGACAGTTTAATGAAAAACTGTTTTTT. Its protein is CASSRRQFNEKLFF. The whole variable domain, remainder taken from reference TRBV2 and TRBJ1-4, is EPEVTQTPSHQVTQMGQEVILRCVPISNHLYFYWYRQILGQKVEFLVSFYNNEISEKSEIFDDQFSVERPDGSNFTLKIRSTKLEDSAMYFCASSRRQFNEKLFFGSGTQLSVL.

This clone showed up just once. V gene TRBV15 combines with J gene TRBJ2-3, with TRBD2 as a possible D gene (6 bases). Germline CDR1 LNHNV, CDR2 YYDKDF (reference sequence). V was shortened by 3 bases and J by 2 bases, with 12 bases between the two germline ends. The CDR3 is made up of 15 amino acids. The CDR3 reads CATSSGTPYTDTQYF. The CDR3 DNA sequence: TGTGCCACCAGCAGCGGGACTCCATACACAGATACGCAGTATTTT. The full variable domain, its missing parts supplied by reference TRBV15 and TRBJ2-3, is DAMVIQNPRYQVTQFGKPVTLSCSQTLNHNVMYWYQQKSSQAPKLLFHYYDKDFNNEADTPDNFQSRRPNTSFCFLDIRSPGLGDTAMYLCATSSGTPYTDTQYFGPGTRLTVL.

The chain carries TRBV10-1 and TRBJ2-5; D is unresolved. The CDR3 runs 14 residues. The V end was cut by 5 bases, the J end by 2 bases, with 12 bases between. Germline CDR1 and CDR2: WNHNN and SYGVQD (reference sequence). CDR3 nucleotides: TGCGCCAGCAGTCCACAGTCATTTCAAGAGACCCAGTACTTC. Protein sequence: CASSPQSFQETQYF.

This chain uses TRBV19 with TRBJ2-1, with 8 positions matching TRBD1. Germline CDR1 LNHDA, CDR2 SQIVND (reference sequence). The CDR3 has 15 residues. With V trimmed by 4 bases and J by 9 bases, 11 bases remained unmatched. Here the CDR3 DNA reads TGTGCCAGTAGTACCCCGGACAGGGCAAGGGGTGAGCAGTTCTTC. It encodes CASSTPDRARGEQFF. The full variable domain, rest sourced from reference TRBV19 and TRBJ2-1, is DGGITQSPKYLFRKEGQNVTLSCEQNLNHDAMYWYRQDPGQGLRLIYYSQIVNDFQKGDIAEGYSVSREKKESFPLTVTSAQKNPTAFYLCASSTPDRARGEQFFGPGTRLTVL.

This clone was observed a few times. V and J are TRBV27 and TRBJ1-2, with 7 nucleotides matching TRBD1. This CDR3 has 13 residues. After removal of 2 bases from V and 5 bases from J, the junction contained 2 bases not matched to a gene. Germline V CDR1 and CDR2: MNHEY, SMNVEV (reference sequence). The CDR3 bases are TGTGCCAGCAGTTTACGGGACAGTTATGGCTACACCTTC. Amino acids: CASSLRDSYGYTF.

V usage is TRBV7-3 and J usage is TRBJ1-6; 7 nucleotides agree with TRBD1. Trimming at V came to 4 bases and at J to 7 bases, leaving 4 bases not matched to a gene. CDR3 length: 14 residues. Germline CDR1 is SGHTA and CDR2 is FQGTGA. The CDR3 DNA reads as TGTGCCAGCAGCTATACAGGGGAGAATTCACCCCTCCACTTT. Translating gives CASSYTGENSPLHF.

The chain couples TRBV6-5 to TRBJ1-1; 7 nucleotides align to TRBD1. The germline V gene encodes CDR1 MNHEY and CDR2 SVGAGI. The CDR3 runs 14 residues. The V segment lost 6 bases and the J segment 4 bases; nucleotides outside the gene matches: 8. The DNA of the CDR3 is TGTGCCAGCAGCCTACAGGGGCGGGGCACTGAAGCTTTCTTT. This gives the protein CASSLQGRGTEAFF.

The chain recombines TRBV9 with TRBJ2-7, with TRBD1 matching 10 bases. The germline V gene encodes CDR1 SGDLS and CDR2 YYNGEE. The CDR3 spans 15 residues. V gave up 0 bases and J gave up 2 bases; unmatched junction bases: 2. The CDR3 reads CASSVGTGGTYEQYF. CDR3 DNA sequence: TGTGCCAGCAGCGTAGGGACAGGGGGAACCTACGAGCAGTACTTC.